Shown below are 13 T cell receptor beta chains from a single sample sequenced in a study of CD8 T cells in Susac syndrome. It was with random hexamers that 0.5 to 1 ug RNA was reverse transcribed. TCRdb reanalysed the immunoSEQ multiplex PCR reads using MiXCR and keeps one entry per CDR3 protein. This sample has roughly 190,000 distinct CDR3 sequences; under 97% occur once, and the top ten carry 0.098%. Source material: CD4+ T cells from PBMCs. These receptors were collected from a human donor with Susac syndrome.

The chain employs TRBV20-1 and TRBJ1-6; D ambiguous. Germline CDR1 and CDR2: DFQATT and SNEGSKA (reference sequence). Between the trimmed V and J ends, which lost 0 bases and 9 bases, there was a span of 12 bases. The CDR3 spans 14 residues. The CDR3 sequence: CSAREGFGLSPLHF. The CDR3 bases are TGCAGTGCTAGAGAGGGCTTTGGGCTTTCACCCCTCCACTTT.

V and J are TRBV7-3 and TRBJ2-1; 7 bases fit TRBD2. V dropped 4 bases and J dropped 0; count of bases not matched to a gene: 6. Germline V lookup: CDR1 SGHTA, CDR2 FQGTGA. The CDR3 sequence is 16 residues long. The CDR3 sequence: CASSSFGRSSYNEQFF. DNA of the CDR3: TGTGCCAGCAGCTCCTTCGGGAGGAGCTCCTACAATGAGCAGTTCTTC. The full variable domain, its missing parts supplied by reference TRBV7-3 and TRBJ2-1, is GAGVSQTPSNKVTEKGKYVELRCDPISGHTALYWYRQSLGQGPEFLIYFQGTGAADDSGLPNDRFFAVRPEGSVSTLKIQRTERGDSAVYLCASSSFGRSSYNEQFFGPGTRLTVL.

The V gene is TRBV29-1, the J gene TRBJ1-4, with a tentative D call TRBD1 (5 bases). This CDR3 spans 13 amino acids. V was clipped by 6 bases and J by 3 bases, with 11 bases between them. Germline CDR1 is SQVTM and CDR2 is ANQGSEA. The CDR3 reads CSVAGIPNEKLFF. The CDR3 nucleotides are TGCAGCGTAGCAGGGATCCCTAATGAAAAACTGTTTTTT.

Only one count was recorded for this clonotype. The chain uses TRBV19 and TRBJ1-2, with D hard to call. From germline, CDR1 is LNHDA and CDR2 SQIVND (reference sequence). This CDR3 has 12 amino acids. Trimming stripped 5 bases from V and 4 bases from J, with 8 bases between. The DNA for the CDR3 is TGTGCCAGTAGTTCCCTCGTCTATGGCTACACCTTC. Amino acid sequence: CASSSLVYGYTF.

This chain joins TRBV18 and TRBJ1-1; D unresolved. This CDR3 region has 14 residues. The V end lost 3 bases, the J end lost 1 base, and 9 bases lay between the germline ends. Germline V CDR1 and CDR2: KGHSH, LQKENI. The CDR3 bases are TGTGCCAGCTCACCTTCTTTTTCGAACACTGAAGCTTTCTTT. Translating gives CASSPSFSNTEAFF.

The CDR3 protein is CASSQGRRNQPQHF. The CDR3 DNA is TGTGCCAGCAGCCAGGGGAGGCGCAATCAGCCCCAGCATTTT. This chain joins TRBV11-2 and TRBJ1-5; the D gene is possibly TRBD1 (6 bases). V was trimmed by 5 bases and J by 2 bases, leaving 10 bases between them. The CDR3 spans 14 residues. Germline values: CDR1 SGHAT, CDR2 FQNNGV. The whole variable domain, filled in from reference TRBV11-2 and TRBJ1-5, reads EAGVAQSPRYKIIEKRQSVAFWCNPISGHATLYWYQQILGQGPKLLIQFQNNGVVDDSQLPKDRFSAERLKGVDSTLKIQPAKLEDSAVYLCASSQGRRNQPQHFGDGTRLSIL.

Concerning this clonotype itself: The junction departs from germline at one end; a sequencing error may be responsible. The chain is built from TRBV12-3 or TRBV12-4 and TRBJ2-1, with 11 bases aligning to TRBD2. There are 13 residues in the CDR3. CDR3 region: CASRIGTSGKEVF. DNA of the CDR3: TGTGCCAGCAGAATCGGGACTAGCGGAAAAGAGGTCTTC.

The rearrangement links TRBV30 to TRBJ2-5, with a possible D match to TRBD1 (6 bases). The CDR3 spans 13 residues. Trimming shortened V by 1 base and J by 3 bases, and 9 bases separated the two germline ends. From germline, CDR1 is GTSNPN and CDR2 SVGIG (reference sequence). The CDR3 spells CAWSGQDKETQYF. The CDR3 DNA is TGTGCCTGGAGTGGACAGGATAAAGAGACCCAGTACTTC.

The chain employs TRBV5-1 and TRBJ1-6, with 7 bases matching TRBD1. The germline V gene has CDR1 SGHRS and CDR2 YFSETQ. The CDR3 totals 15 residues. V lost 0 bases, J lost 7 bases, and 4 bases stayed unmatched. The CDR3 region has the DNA TGCGCCAGCAGCTTGGCCCGGGACAGAAATTCACCCCTCCACTTT. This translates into CASSLARDRNSPLHF.

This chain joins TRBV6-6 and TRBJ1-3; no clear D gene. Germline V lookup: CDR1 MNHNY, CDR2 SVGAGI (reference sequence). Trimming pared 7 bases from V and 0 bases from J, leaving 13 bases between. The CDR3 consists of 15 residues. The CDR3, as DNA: TGTGCCAGCAATACCGCCCTGTCCTCTGGAAACACCATATATTTT. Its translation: CASNTALSSGNTIYF.

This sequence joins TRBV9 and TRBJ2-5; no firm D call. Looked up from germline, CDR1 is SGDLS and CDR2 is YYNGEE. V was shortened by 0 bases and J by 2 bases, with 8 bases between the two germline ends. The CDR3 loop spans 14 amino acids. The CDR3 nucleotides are TGTGCCAGCAGCGTAGGAACAGCTCAAGAGACCCAGTACTTC. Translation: CASSVGTAQETQYF.

The chain's CDR3 is CASSYGGTSNQPQHF. Here the CDR3 DNA reads TGTGCCAGCAGTTACGGGGGAACTAGCAATCAGCCCCAGCATTTT. The chain recombines TRBV6-2 or TRBV6-3 with TRBJ1-5; a weak D match, TRBD1 (5 bases). CDR1 is MNHEY, CDR2 SVGEGT, per germline. Trimming pared 2 bases from V and 0 bases from J, leaving 8 bases between. The CDR3 runs to 15 residues.

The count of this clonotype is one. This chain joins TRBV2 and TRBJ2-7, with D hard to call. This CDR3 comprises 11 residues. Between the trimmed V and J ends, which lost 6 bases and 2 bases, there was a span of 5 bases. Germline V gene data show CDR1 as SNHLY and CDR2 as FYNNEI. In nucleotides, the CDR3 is TGTGCCAGCAGGGTAACCTACGAGCAGTACTTC. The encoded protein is CASRVTYEQYF.